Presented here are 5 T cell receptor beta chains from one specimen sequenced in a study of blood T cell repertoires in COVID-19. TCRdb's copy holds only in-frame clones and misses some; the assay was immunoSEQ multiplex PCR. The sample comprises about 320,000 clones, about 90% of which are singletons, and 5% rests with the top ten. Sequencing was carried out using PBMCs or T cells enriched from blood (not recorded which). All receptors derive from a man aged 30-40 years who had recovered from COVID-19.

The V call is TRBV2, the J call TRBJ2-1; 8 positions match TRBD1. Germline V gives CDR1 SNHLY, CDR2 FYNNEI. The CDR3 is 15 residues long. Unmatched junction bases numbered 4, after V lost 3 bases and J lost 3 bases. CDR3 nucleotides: TGTGCCAGCAGTGACCTGACAGGGGTCTACAATGAGCAGTTCTTC. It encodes CASSDLTGVYNEQFF.

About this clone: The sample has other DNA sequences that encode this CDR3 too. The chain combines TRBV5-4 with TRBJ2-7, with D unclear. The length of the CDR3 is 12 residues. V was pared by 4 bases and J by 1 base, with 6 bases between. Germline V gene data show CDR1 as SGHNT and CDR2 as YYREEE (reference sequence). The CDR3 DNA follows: TGTGCCAGCAGCCGCGATTCCTACGAGCAGTACTTC. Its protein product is CASSRDSYEQYF.

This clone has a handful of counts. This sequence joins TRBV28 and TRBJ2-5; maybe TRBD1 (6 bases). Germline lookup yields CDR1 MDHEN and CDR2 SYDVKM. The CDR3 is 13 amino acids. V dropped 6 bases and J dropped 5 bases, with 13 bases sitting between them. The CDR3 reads CASRTGLWETQYF. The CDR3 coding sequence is TGTGCCAGCAGAACAGGGTTGTGGGAGACCCAGTACTTC. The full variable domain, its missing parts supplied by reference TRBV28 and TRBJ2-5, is DVKVTQSSRYLVKRTGEKVFLECVQDMDHENMFWYRQDPGLGLRLIYFSYDVKMKEKGDIPEGYSVSREKKERFSLILESASTNQTSMYLCASRTGLWETQYFGPGTRLLVL.

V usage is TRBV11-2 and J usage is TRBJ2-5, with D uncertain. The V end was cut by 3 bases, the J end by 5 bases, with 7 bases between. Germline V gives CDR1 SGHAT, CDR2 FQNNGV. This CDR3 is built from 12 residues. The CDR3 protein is CASSFMQETQYF. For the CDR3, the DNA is TGTGCCAGCAGCTTCATGCAGGAGACCCAGTACTTC.

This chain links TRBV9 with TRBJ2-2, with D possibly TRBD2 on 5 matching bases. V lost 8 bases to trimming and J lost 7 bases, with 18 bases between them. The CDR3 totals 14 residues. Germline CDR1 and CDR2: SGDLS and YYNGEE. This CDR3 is CASEGNDGSGELFF. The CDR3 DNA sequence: TGTGCCAGTGAGGGAAACGACGGTAGCGGGGAGCTGTTTTTT.